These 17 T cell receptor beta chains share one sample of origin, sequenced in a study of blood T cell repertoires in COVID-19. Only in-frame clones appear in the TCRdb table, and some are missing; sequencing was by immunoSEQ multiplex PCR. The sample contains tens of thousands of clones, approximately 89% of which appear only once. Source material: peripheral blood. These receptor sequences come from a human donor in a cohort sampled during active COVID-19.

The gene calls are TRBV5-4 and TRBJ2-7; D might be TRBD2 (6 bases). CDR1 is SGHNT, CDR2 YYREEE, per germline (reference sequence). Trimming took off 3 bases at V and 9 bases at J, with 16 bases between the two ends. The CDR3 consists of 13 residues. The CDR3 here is CASSSTRTDVQYF. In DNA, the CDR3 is TGTGCCAGCAGCTCGACTAGGACCGACGTGCAGTACTTC.

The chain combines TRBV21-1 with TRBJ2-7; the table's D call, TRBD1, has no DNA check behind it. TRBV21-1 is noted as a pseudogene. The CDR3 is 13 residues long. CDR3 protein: CASSDRILYEQYF. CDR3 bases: TGTGCCAGCTCCGACAGGATCCTCTACGAGCAGTACTTC.

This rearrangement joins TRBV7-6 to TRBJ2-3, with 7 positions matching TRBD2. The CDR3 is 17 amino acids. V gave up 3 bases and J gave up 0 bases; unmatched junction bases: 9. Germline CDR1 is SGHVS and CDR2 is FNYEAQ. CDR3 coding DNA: TGTGCCAGCAGCTTGGGGATACTAGCGTCCAGCACAGATACGCAGTATTTT. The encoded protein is CASSLGILASSTDTQYF.

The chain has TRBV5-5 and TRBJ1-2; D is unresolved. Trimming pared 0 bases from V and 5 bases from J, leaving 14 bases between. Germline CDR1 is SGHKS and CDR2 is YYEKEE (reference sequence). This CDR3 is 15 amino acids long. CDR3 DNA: TGTGCCAGCAGCTTGGTAGCGGGGATGGAGTATGGCTACACCTTC. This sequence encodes CASSLVAGMEYGYTF. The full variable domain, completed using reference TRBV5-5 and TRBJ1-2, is DAGVTQSPTHLIKTRGQQVTLRCSPISGHKSVSWYQQVLGQGPQFIFQYYEKEERGRGNFPDRFSARQFPNYSSELNVNALLLGDSALYLCASSLVAGMEYGYTFGSGTRLTVV.

The CDR3 here is CASSPAGGSGNTIYF. CDR3 DNA: TGTGCCAGCAGCCCCGCCGGGGGCTCTGGAAACACCATATATTTT. V usage is TRBV9 and J usage is TRBJ1-3; weak D call: TRBD1 (5 bases). The germline V gene has CDR1 SGDLS and CDR2 YYNGEE. With 4 bases removed from V and 0 bases from J, the gap between germline ends came to 11 bases. The CDR3 covers 15 residues.

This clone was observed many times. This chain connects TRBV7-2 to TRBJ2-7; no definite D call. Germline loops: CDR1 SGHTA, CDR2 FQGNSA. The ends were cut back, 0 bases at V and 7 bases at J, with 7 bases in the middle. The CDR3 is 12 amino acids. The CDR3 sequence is CASSLAIREQYF. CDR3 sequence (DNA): TGTGCCAGCAGCTTAGCGATTCGGGAGCAGTACTTC.

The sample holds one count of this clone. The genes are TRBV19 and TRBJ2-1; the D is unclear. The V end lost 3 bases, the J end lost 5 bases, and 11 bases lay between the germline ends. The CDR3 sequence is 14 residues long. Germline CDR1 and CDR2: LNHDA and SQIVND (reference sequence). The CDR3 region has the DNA TGTGCCAGTAGTATGACCAGCGCCCACAATGAGCAGTTCTTC. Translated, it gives CASSMTSAHNEQFF.

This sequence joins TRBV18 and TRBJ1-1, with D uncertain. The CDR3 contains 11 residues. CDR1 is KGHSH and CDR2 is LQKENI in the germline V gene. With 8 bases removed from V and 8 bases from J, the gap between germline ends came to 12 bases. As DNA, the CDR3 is TGTGCCAGCCGGAAAGAGGGAGAAGCTTTCTTT. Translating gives CASRKEGEAFF.

The CDR3 reads CSVGRERDGELFF. The CDR3 bases are TGCAGCGTTGGCAGGGAAAGAGACGGGGAGCTGTTTTTT. The chain links TRBV29-1 to TRBJ2-2; weak D call: TRBD1 (5 bases). The CDR3 loop spans 13 amino acids. The V end lost 4 bases, the J end lost 7 bases, and 13 bases lay between the germline ends. Germline V gene data show CDR1 as SQVTM and CDR2 as ANQGSEA.

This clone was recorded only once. As DNA, the CDR3 is TGTGCCAGCAGCCCTTATAGACAGGGGGTGGGTACAGATACGCAGTATTTT. Translating gives CASSPYRQGVGTDTQYF. The chain has TRBV9 and TRBJ2-3; 9 bases are shared with TRBD1. With 4 bases clipped from V and 3 bases from J, the junction kept 12 bases outside the gene matches. CDR1 and CDR2 from the germline V gene are SGDLS and YYNGEE. The CDR3 is 17 residues long.

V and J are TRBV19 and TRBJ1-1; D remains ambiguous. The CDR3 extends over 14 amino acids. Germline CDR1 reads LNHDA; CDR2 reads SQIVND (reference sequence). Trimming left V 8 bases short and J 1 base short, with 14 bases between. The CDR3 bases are TGTGCCAGTGAGGGATTCGAGGCGAACACTGAAGCTTTCTTT. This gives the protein CASEGFEANTEAFF.

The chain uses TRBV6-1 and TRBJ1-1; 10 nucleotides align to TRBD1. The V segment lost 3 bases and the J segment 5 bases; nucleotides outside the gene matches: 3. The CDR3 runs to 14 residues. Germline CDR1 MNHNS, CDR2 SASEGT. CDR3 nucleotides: TGTGCCAGCAGTGACGACAGGGGGCGGACTGAAGCTTTCTTT. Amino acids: CASSDDRGRTEAFF.

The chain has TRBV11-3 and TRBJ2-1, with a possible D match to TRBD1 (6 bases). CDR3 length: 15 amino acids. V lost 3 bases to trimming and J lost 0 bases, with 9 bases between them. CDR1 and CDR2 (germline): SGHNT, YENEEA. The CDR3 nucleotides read TGTGCCAGCAGCTTCGAGGGGGTCTCCTACAATGAGCAGTTCTTC. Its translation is CASSFEGVSYNEQFF.

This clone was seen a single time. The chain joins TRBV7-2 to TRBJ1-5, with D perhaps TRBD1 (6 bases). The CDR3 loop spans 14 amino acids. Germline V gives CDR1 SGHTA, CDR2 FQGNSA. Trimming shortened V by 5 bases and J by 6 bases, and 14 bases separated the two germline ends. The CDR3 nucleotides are TGTGCCAGCAGCCAACAGGGTGGGGTTCAGCCCCAGCATTTT. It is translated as CASSQQGGVQPQHF. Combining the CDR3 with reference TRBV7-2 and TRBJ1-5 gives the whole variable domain GAGVSQSPSNKVTEKGKDVELRCDPISGHTALYWYRQSLGQGLEFLIYFQGNSAPDKSGLPSDRFSAERTGGSVSTLTIQRTQQEDSAVYLCASSQQGGVQPQHFGDGTRLSIL.

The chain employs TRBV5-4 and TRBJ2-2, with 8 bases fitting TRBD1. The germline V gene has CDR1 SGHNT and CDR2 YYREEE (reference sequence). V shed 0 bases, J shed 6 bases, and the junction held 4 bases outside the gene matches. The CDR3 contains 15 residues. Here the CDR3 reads CASSLAGQAAGELFF. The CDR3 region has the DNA TGTGCCAGCAGCTTGGCGGGACAGGCAGCCGGGGAGCTGTTTTTT.

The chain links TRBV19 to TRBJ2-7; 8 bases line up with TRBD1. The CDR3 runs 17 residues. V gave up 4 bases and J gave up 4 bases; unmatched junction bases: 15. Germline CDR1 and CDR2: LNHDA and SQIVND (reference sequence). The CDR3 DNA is TGTGCCAGTAGTAAAGGGACAGGCGGTGGGCTAGGATACGAGCAGTACTTC. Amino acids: CASSKGTGGGLGYEQYF.

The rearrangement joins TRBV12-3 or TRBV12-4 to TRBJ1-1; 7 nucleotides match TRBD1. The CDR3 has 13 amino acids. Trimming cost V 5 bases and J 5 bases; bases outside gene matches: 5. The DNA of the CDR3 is TGTGCCAGCAGTCCAGGGGGTCGGACTGAAGCTTTCTTT. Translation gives CASSPGGRTEAFF.